This T cell receptor beta chain emerged from a study of glioma-infiltrating T cells after dendritic cell vaccination. Across the whole study: Samples are from glioblastoma patients in Phase I and II dendritic cell vaccine trials. General observations from the study: Higher pretreatment TIL content predicted longer progression-free time and survival.

Time point: after dendritic cell vaccination, including at tumor progression/relapse. PBMC were collected before vaccination, two weeks after the third vaccination, and at progression. This clone was counted a single time. The antigen remains undetermined. V was shortened by 0 bases and J by 5 bases, with 10 bases between the two germline ends. CDR1 is PRHDT, CDR2 FYEKMQ, per germline (reference sequence). CDR3 length: 14 amino acids. TCRdb's copy holds only in-frame clones and misses some; the assay was immunoSEQ multiplex PCR. The table has tens of thousands of clones, 80% to 90% seen once. Sample: blood, taken after dendritic cell vaccination. The rearrangement joins TRBV13 to TRBJ1-1, with D unclear. This TCR was sampled from a human donor with glioblastoma. CDR3 protein: CASSLGLRETEAFF. CDR3 DNA: TGTGCCAGCAGCTTAGGGCTACGGGAAACTGAAGCTTTCTTT.